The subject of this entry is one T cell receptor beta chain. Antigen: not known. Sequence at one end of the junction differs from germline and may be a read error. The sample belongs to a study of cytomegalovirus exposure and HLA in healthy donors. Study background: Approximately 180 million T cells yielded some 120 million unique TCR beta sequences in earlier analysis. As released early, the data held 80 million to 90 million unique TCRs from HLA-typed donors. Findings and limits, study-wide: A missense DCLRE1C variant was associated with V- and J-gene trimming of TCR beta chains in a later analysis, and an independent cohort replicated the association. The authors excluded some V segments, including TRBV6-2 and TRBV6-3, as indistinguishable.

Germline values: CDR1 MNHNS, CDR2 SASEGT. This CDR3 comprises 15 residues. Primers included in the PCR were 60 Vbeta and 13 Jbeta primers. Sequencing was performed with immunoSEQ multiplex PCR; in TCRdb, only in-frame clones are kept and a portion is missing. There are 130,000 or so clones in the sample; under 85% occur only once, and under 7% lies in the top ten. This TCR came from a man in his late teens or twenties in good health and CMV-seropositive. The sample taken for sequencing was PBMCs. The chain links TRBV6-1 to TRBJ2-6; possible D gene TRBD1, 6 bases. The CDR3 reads CASSVQGPGANGLTF. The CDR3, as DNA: TGTGCCAGCAGTGTTCAGGGGCCCGGGGCCAACGGCCTGACTTTC.